The clone carrying this T cell receptor beta chain has just a few counts. The antigen is not known. This sample was included in a study of T cells in Graves' hyperthyroidism and ophthalmopathy. Study findings and constraints: Also found in blood were most expanded thyroid clonotypes above 0.001. The model made its ophthalmopathy prediction, and onset followed a median about 6.8 months later.

The CDR3 loop spans 13 amino acids. Germline-derived CDR1 and CDR2 are SEHNR and FQNEAQ (reference sequence). V lost 5 bases and J lost 5, with 10 bases in between. Each diagnosis was grounded in clinical symptoms, serum thyroxine and TRAb, thyroid ultrasound, and orbital computed tomography. Amplification yielded TCR beta CDR3 regions, with RNA transcripts as the source. The primer set for the first-round RT-PCR of the TCR CDR3 was HTBI. MiXCR was run by TCRdb on the multiplex PCR reads, yielding one entry per CDR3 protein. This sample has under 550,000 distinct CDR3 sequences, with 20% found just once.

The V call is TRBV7-9, the J call TRBJ2-1; D unclear. This sequence originates from a man aged 40-50 years with Graves' ophthalmopathy. The sequencing input was blood. The CDR3 protein is CASSAPVHNEQFF. In DNA form, the CDR3 reads TGTGCCAGCAGCGCCCCGGTTCACAATGAGCAGTTCTTC.